One sample yielded the 15 T cell receptor beta chains listed below, sequenced in a study of CD8 T cells in ankylosing spondylitis. General study results and limits: Made up of about eight highly homologous variants, a TCR beta motif appeared characteristic of ankylosing spondylitis blood.

TCRdb recomputed calls from the 5' RACE reads with MiXCR, one row per CDR3 protein. Of more than 650,000 distinct CDR3 sequences in the sample, about 11% are singletons; the top ten hold roughly 0.51%. These TCRs are of unknown antigen specificity. The sequenced material came from blood, either unsorted or a sorted T cell fraction (not recorded which). The source of these receptors is a male donor with ankylosing spondylitis.

This clonotype was recorded a few times. The chain is built from TRBV4-2 and TRBJ2-1; D unresolved. Germline values: CDR1 LGHNA, CDR2 YNFKEQ. The CDR3 covers 14 residues. Trimming removed 1 base from V and 3 bases from J, with 7 bases in between. This CDR3 is CASSQVSGYNEQFF. For the CDR3, the DNA is TGTGCCAGCAGCCAAGTATCCGGCTACAATGAGCAGTTCTTC.

In its sample, this clonotype was seen many times. The chain carries TRBV28 and TRBJ1-2; the D gene is possibly TRBD1 (5 bases). The CDR3 is made up of 14 amino acids. V lost 8 bases, J lost 6 bases, and 19 bases lay in between. Germline values: CDR1 MDHEN, CDR2 SYDVKM. DNA of the CDR3: TGTGCCAGCCTCCTCCCCGGGGCTCCCGATGGCTACACCTTC. Amino acids: CASLLPGAPDGYTF.

The chain is built from TRBV2 and TRBJ2-1; 7 bases align to TRBD1. This CDR3 spans 15 amino acids. Germline CDR1 and CDR2: SNHLY and FYNNEI. V lost 4 bases, J lost 7 bases, and 10 bases stayed unmatched. DNA of the CDR3: TGTGCCAGCAGTGCTGAGGGGGCACACAATAATGAGCAGTTCTTC. Its translation: CASSAEGAHNNEQFF.

This clonotype was seen more than once but under ten times. This chain connects TRBV6-2 or TRBV6-3 to TRBJ1-1, with D tentatively TRBD1 (6 bases). Trimming left V 5 bases short and J 0 bases short, with 16 bases between. The CDR3 spans 16 residues. Germline CDR1 is MNHEY and CDR2 is SVGEGT. CDR3 nucleotide sequence: TGTGCCAGCAGTAACAAGGACAGCTACATGAACACTGAAGCTTTCTTT. This sequence encodes CASSNKDSYMNTEAFF.

This clonotype was seen a few times. The chain combines TRBV5-1 with TRBJ2-2, with D unclear. V lost 1 base and J lost 4, with 8 bases in between. This CDR3 comprises 14 residues. Germline CDR1 is SGHRS and CDR2 is YFSETQ. CDR3 in amino acids: CASSLIPGTGELFF. Here the CDR3 DNA reads TGCGCCAGCAGCTTGATTCCAGGCACCGGGGAGCTGTTTTTT. Together with reference TRBV5-1 and TRBJ2-2, the CDR3 gives the full variable domain: KAGVTQTPRYLIKTRGQQVTLSCSPISGHRSVSWYQQTPGQGLQFLFEYFSETQRNKGNFPGRFSGRQFSNSRSEMNVSTLELGDSALYLCASSLIPGTGELFFGEGSRLTVL.

This clonotype occurred many times. The rearrangement joins TRBV29-1 to TRBJ2-5; D call uncertain. The CDR3 extends over 11 amino acids. V dropped 4 bases and J dropped 2 bases, with 5 bases sitting between them. Germline assignment: CDR1 SQVTM and CDR2 ANQGSEA. The CDR3 DNA follows: TGCAGCGTTGGAAGTCAAGAGACCCAGTACTTC. Amino acids: CSVGSQETQYF.

The chain has TRBV7-2 and TRBJ2-3, with unresolved D. Germline lookup yields CDR1 SGHTA and CDR2 FQGNSA. CDR3 length equals 14 residues. The V end lost 2 bases, the J end lost 7 bases, and 13 bases lay between the germline ends. The CDR3 sequence: CASSLTPRMNTQYF. In nucleotides, the CDR3 is TGTGCCAGCAGCTTAACGCCTAGGATGAATACGCAGTATTTT.

This clonotype was observed a few times. The gene calls are TRBV4-1 and TRBJ2-3; 8 nucleotides line up with TRBD1. The CDR3 is made up of 19 amino acids. V dropped 5 bases and J dropped 0; count of bases not matched to a gene: 16. The germline V gene has CDR1 MGHRA and CDR2 YSYEKL. The CDR3 spells CASSLTGGRLASSTDTQYF. DNA for the CDR3: TGCGCCAGCAGCTTAACAGGGGGTCGGTTAGCTTCAAGCACAGATACGCAGTATTTT.

This clonotype was observed a few times. The chain uses TRBV29-1 and TRBJ2-3; possible D gene TRBD2, 6 bases. The germline gives CDR1 SQVTM, CDR2 ANQGSEA. The V end was cut by 5 bases, the J end by 2 bases, with 11 bases between. The CDR3 has 13 amino acids. CDR3 coding DNA: TGCAGCGTTACGGGACTCTACACAGATACGCAGTATTTT. As protein: CSVTGLYTDTQYF.

The chain uses TRBV10-3 and TRBJ1-1, with D perhaps TRBD1 (5 bases). V lost 3 bases and J 1 base, leaving 12 bases between the germline ends. The CDR3 is made up of 15 amino acids. The germline gives CDR1 ENHRY, CDR2 SYGVKD. CDR3 region: CAISEAGGKNTEAFF. The CDR3 nucleotides read TGTGCCATCAGTGAAGCTGGGGGTAAGAACACTGAAGCTTTCTTT.

The chain employs TRBV20-1 and TRBJ2-5; the match to TRBD2 covers 9 bases. There are 14 residues in the CDR3. With V trimmed by 0 bases and J by 4 bases, 3 bases remained unmatched. Germline V gene lookup returns CDR1 DFQATT and CDR2 SNEGSKA (reference sequence). The CDR3 sequence is CSARDWTSVETQYF. In DNA, the CDR3 is TGCAGTGCTAGAGATTGGACTAGCGTAGAGACCCAGTACTTC.

This clonotype was counted a few times. V gene TRBV29-1 combines with J gene TRBJ2-1; tentative D call: TRBD1 (5 bases). The CDR3 contains 13 residues. V lost 4 bases and J 0 bases, leaving 7 bases between the germline ends. The V gene's germline CDR1 is SQVTM and CDR2 ANQGSEA. The CDR3 loop reads CSVAGNSYNEQFF. The DNA for the CDR3 is TGCAGCGTTGCAGGGAACTCCTACAATGAGCAGTTCTTC.

The sample holds a few counts of this clonotype. The chain links TRBV20-1 to TRBJ2-7, with 7 bases matching TRBD2. V was pared by 6 bases and J by 4 bases, with 12 bases of the junction left unmatched. The CDR3 totals 14 residues. The germline gives CDR1 DFQATT, CDR2 SNEGSKA (reference sequence). Here the CDR3 reads CSASGLVRGYEQYF. CDR3 DNA sequence: TGCAGTGCGTCCGGACTAGTAAGAGGTTACGAGCAGTACTTC.

V gene TRBV28 combines with J gene TRBJ2-1; 7 bases match TRBD2. Per germline, CDR1 MDHEN and CDR2 SYDVKM. V trimming: 6 bases; J trimming: 15 bases; junction bases outside the gene matches: 11. The CDR3 has 12 amino acids. The CDR3 region has the DNA TGTGCCAGCAGCAGTCGGGGGGTAGCGTGGTTCTTC. This translates into CASSSRGVAWFF.

This clonotype was counted ten times or more. The CDR3 loop reads CASSTGGEKLFF. As DNA, the CDR3 is TGTGCCAGCAGTACAGGGGGAGAAAAACTGTTTTTT. The V call is TRBV6-6, the J call TRBJ1-4; 8 nucleotides line up with TRBD1. Germline CDR1 is MNHNY and CDR2 is SVGAGI (reference sequence). J gave up 8 bases and V 5 bases, and 1 base lay outside the gene matches. CDR3 length: 12 amino acids.